Below are 2 T cell receptor beta chains sequenced from a single sample in a study of T cells in Graves' hyperthyroidism and ophthalmopathy. The TCR beta CDR3 regions underwent amplification using RNA transcripts as the source. First-round RT-PCR with HTBI primers amplified the TCR CDR3 region. Using its own MiXCR run on the multiplex PCR reads, TCRdb lists one record per CDR3 protein. The data contain about 400,000 distinct CDR3 sequences, 15% to 19% of them singletons. Sequencing used blood. These receptors all come from a woman aged 18-30 years with Graves' hyperthyroidism that later progressed to Graves' ophthalmopathy.

This rearrangement joins TRBV20-1 to TRBJ2-1; TRBD2 aligns across 10 bases. There are 14 residues in the CDR3. Germline lookup yields CDR1 DFQATT and CDR2 SNEGSKA (reference sequence). V shed 5 bases and J 1 base; nucleotides not matched to a gene: 2. CDR3 loop: CSAPAGGSYNEQFF. CDR3 sequence (DNA): TGCAGTGCTCCAGCGGGAGGGTCCTACAATGAGCAGTTCTTC.

This clonotype was counted between two and nine times. The V and J genes are TRBV28 and TRBJ1-1, with D possibly matching TRBD1 (6 bases). CDR3 length: 12 amino acids. The germline V gene has CDR1 MDHEN and CDR2 SYDVKM. V lost 3 bases to trimming and J lost 11 bases, with 13 bases between them. The CDR3 reads CASSLGRGHAFF. The CDR3, as DNA: TGTGCCAGCAGTTTGGGGCGGGGGCACGCTTTCTTT.